The 5 T cell receptor beta chains below come from one sample, sequenced in a study of cytomegalovirus exposure and HLA in healthy donors. Researchers ran the PCR with 60 Vbeta and 13 Jbeta primers. Profiling relied on immunoSEQ multiplex PCR, and the TCRdb table lists in-frame clones only, not all of them. The repertoire includes roughly 100,000 clones, 80% to 90% of them detected once, and 1.5% to 2% sits in the top ten. Specimen: PBMCs. The receptors shown here come from a man aged 50 to 59 in good health and CMV-seronegative.

Worth noting for this clone: At the DNA level, this CDR3 is encoded by other sequences in the same sample as well. This rearrangement joins TRBV18 to TRBJ2-5; 11 positions agree with TRBD2. The CDR3 is made up of 14 amino acids. Per the germline V gene, CDR1 is KGHSH and CDR2 is LQKENI. J gave up 5 bases and V 3 bases, and 2 bases lay outside the gene matches. The CDR3 reads CASSPPSGGETQYF. Written as DNA, the CDR3 is TGTGCCAGCTCACCTCCTAGCGGGGGGGAGACCCAGTACTTC. Combining the CDR3 with reference TRBV18 and TRBJ2-5 gives the whole variable domain NAGVMQNPRHLVRRRGQEARLRCSPMKGHSHVYWYRQLPEEGLKFMVYLQKENIIDESGMPKERFSAEFPKEGPSILRIQQVVRGDSAAYFCASSPPSGGETQYFGPGTRLLVL.

J is TRBJ1-2 and V is TRBV6-5; 7 nucleotides line up with TRBD1. There are 14 residues in the CDR3. The V segment lost 5 bases and the J segment 3 bases; nucleotides outside the gene matches: 6. Germline V gene lookup returns CDR1 MNHEY and CDR2 SVGAGI. The CDR3 sequence is CASSPRTGYYGYTF. As DNA, the CDR3 is TGTGCCAGCAGTCCGAGGACAGGTTACTATGGCTACACCTTC.

This clone was observed a single time. CDR3 DNA: TGCGCCAGCAGCCGTAGTCTGTCCGGGGAGCTGTTTTTT. Its translation: CASSRSLSGELFF. The rearrangement links TRBV4-1 to TRBJ2-2, with unresolved D. The CDR3 is 13 amino acids. Germline V CDR1 and CDR2: MGHRA, YSYEKL. Deletions cut 4 bases from V and 6 bases from J, with 9 bases between.

The gene calls are TRBV11-2 and TRBJ2-5, with 7 nucleotides matching TRBD1. The length of the CDR3 is 13 residues. V was clipped by 5 bases and J by 2 bases; unmatched bases: 2. Germline V gives CDR1 SGHAT, CDR2 FQNNGV. CDR3 in amino acids: CASSLQGQETQYF. CDR3 coding DNA: TGTGCCAGCAGCCTACAGGGGCAAGAGACCCAGTACTTC.

The chain uses TRBV18 and TRBJ1-1; 9 bases fit TRBD1. This CDR3 contains 15 residues. Germline CDR1 reads KGHSH; CDR2 reads LQKENI. With 3 bases clipped from V and 4 bases from J, the junction kept 6 bases outside the gene matches. Written as DNA, the CDR3 is TGTGCCAGCTCACCCCCCGGGACAGGGAGCACTGAAGCTTTCTTT. Its protein is CASSPPGTGSTEAFF.